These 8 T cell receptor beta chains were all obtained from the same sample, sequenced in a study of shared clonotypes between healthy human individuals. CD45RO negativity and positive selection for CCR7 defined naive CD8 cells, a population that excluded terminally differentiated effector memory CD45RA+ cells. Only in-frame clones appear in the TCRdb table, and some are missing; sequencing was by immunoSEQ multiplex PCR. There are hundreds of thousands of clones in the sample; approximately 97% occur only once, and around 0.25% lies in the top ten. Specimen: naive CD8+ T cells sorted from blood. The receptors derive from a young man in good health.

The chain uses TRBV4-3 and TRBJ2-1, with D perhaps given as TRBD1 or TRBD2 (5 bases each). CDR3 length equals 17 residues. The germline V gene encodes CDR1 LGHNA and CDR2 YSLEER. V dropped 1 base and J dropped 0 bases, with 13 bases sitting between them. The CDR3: CASSQGWPGSSYNEQFF. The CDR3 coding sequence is TGCGCCAGCAGCCAAGGGTGGCCAGGGAGCTCCTACAATGAGCAGTTCTTC.

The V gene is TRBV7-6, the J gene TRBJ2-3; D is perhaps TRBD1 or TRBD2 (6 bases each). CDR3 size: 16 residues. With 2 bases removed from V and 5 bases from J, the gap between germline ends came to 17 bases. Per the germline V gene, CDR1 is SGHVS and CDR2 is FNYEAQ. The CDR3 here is CASSLFTGEGGDTQYF. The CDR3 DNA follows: TGTGCCAGCAGCTTATTCACGGGAGAGGGGGGAGATACGCAGTATTTT.

The CDR3: CASSGRVTDTQYF. Written as DNA, the CDR3 is TGTGCCAGCAGCGGGAGGGTAACAGATACGCAGTATTTT. The chain combines TRBV28 with TRBJ2-3; 8 positions match TRBD2. V lost 6 bases, J lost 3 bases, and 2 bases stayed unmatched. The CDR3 consists of 13 residues. Germline loops: CDR1 MDHEN, CDR2 SYDVKM.

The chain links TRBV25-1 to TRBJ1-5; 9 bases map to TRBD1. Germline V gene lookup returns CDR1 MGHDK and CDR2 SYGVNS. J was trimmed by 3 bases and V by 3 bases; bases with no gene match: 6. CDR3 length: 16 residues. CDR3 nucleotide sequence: TGTGCCAGCAGTGAGCCCGGGACAGGGCACAATCAGCCCCAGCATTTT. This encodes CASSEPGTGHNQPQHF.

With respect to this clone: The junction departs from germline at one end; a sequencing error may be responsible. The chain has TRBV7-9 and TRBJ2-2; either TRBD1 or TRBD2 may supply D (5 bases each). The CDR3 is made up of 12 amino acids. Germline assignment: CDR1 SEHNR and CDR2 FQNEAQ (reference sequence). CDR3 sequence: CASSPGTAELFF. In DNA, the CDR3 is TGTGCCAGCAGTCCGGGGACCGCGGAGCTGTTTTTT. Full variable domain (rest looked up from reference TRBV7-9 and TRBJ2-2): DTGVSQNPRHKITKRGQNVTFRCDPISEHNRLYWYRQTLGQGPEFLTYFQNEAQLEKSRLLSDRFSAERPKGSFSTLEIQRTEQGDSAMYLCASSPGTAELFFGEGSRLTVL.

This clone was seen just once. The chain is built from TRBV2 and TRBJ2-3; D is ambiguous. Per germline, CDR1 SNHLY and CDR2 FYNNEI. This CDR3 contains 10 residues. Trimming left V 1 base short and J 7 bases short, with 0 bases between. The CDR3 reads CASSEDTQYF. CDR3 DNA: TGTGCCAGCAGTGAAGATACGCAGTATTTT.

CDR3 nucleotides: TGCAGCGTTCTTCCCCGGGACAGCTACGAGCAGTACTTC. Translation: CSVLPRDSYEQYF. V gene TRBV29-1 combines with J gene TRBJ2-7; 7 bases agree with TRBD1. Germline V gene sequence: CDR1 SQVTM, CDR2 ANQGSEA. CDR3 length: 13 amino acids. With 5 bases clipped from V and 3 bases from J, the junction kept 7 bases outside the gene matches.

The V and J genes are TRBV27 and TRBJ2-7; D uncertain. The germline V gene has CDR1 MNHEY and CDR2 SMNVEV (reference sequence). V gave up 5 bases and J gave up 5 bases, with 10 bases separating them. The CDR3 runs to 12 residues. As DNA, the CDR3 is TGTGCCAGCAGTCAGAGGAGCCACGAGCAGTACTTC. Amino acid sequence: CASSQRSHEQYF.